This T cell receptor beta chain was obtained from a study of shared T cell receptors in the human thymus. The CDR3 contains 13 residues. V was pared by 5 bases and J by 10 bases, with 10 bases of the junction left unmatched. Germline V lookup: CDR1 LGHNT, CDR2 FRNRAP. The table came from immunoSEQ multiplex PCR; TCRdb's copy has only in-frame clones and leaves some out. The repertoire holds just under 550,000 clones, 75% to 80% seen once, with less than 0.015% in the top ten. These same data were also listed under a study on human thymus T cells. That report adds: The source of the thymus tissue was resections taken during corrective heart surgery. Thymic and blood repertoires appeared to display a bias in their usage of V and J genes. Highly overlapping thymic repertoires among unrelated individuals were reported in related research.

This receptor was identified in a boy less than two years old with a congenital heart defect. The V and J genes are TRBV12-5 and TRBJ1-1, with 7 positions matching TRBD1. Sequencing was done on a sample of thymocytes. CDR3: CASGIGQVCGAFF. In DNA, the CDR3 is TGTGCTAGTGGTATTGGACAGGTATGCGGAGCTTTCTTT.